These 32 T cell receptor beta chains came from one sample sequenced in a study of T-cell memory formation after mild COVID-19. In TCRdb, the 5' RACE reads were re-called with MiXCR into one record per CDR3 protein. The sample yields roughly 300,000 distinct CDR3 sequences, roughly 13% seen once. Sequences were obtained from PBMCs or a T cell subset sorted from them (not recorded which). These receptors all come from a man aged 18 to 29 who had mild COVID-19 (a few samples of this study predate the infection). Cell type and time point are not known.

This clonotype occurred a few times. V usage is TRBV5-1 and J usage is TRBJ1-2; D is perhaps TRBD1 (5 bases). The germline gives CDR1 SGHRS, CDR2 YFSETQ. V was shortened by 4 bases and J by 2 bases, with 15 bases between the two germline ends. The CDR3 extends over 15 amino acids. CDR3 region: CASSPLGEPNYGYTF. The CDR3 bases are TGCGCCAGCAGCCCTTTAGGGGAACCAAACTATGGCTACACCTTC.

The rearrangement joins TRBV14 to TRBJ1-1; 8 bases are shared with TRBD1. Germline values: CDR1 SGHDN, CDR2 FVKESK. The CDR3 is made up of 15 amino acids. V shed 2 bases and J 6 bases; nucleotides not matched to a gene: 8. The CDR3 loop is CASSQLQGVVPEAFF. CDR3 bases: TGTGCCAGCAGCCAACTACAGGGGGTGGTCCCTGAAGCTTTCTTT.

The J gene is TRBJ2-1, the V gene TRBV4-1; 10 nucleotides agree with TRBD2. With V trimmed by 4 bases and J by 9 bases, 9 bases remained unmatched. The CDR3 loop spans 15 amino acids. The germline gives CDR1 MGHRA, CDR2 YSYEKL. CDR3 residues: CASSPGLATSREQFF. The CDR3 DNA is TGCGCCAGCAGCCCGGGACTAGCGACTTCCCGTGAGCAGTTCTTC.

This clonotype has a handful of counts. The chain combines TRBV4-2 with TRBJ1-3; perhaps TRBD1 as D (5 bases). The CDR3 loop spans 16 amino acids. V lost 0 bases to trimming and J lost 4 bases, with 13 bases between them. CDR1 is LGHNA, CDR2 YNFKEQ, per germline. CDR3 nucleotide sequence: TGTGCCAGCAGCCAAGATTTAAAGACAGAGGGAAACACCATATATTTT. It specifies CASSQDLKTEGNTIYF.

This clonotype was found a few times. The chain employs TRBV7-9 and TRBJ2-1; tentatively, D is TRBD1 (7 bases). CDR1 is SEHNR, CDR2 FQNEAQ, per germline (reference sequence). CDR3 length equals 15 residues. Trimming stripped 1 base from V and 6 bases from J, with 13 bases between. CDR3 residues: CASSLGAGGINEQFF. The CDR3 bases are TGTGCCAGCAGCTTAGGGGCAGGGGGGATCAATGAGCAGTTCTTC.

The rearrangement uses TRBV5-1 and TRBJ2-1; 16 nucleotides match TRBD2. Germline-derived CDR1 and CDR2 are SGHRS and YFSETQ. The J segment lost 4 bases and the V segment lost 2 bases, leaving 9 bases of the junction unmatched. This CDR3 is 19 amino acids long. The CDR3 coding sequence is TGCGCCAGCAGCTTCGCCGGGACTAGCGGGGGGGGAGGATACAATGAGCAGTTCTTC. Amino acids: CASSFAGTSGGGGYNEQFF.

This sequence joins TRBV20-1 and TRBJ1-4; tentatively, D is TRBD1 (5 bases). The CDR3 extends over 13 amino acids. Germline values: CDR1 DFQATT, CDR2 SNEGSKA (reference sequence). V was pared by 5 bases and J by 4 bases, with 11 bases between. The CDR3 loop is CSAGGVGNEKLFF. The CDR3 DNA reads as TGCAGTGCTGGGGGGGTGGGTAATGAAAAACTGTTTTTT.

The rearrangement links TRBV11-3 to TRBJ2-1; 13 nucleotides align to TRBD2. Germline V lookup: CDR1 SGHNT, CDR2 YENEEA. This CDR3 is built from 18 residues. The V and J ends lost 4 bases and 4 bases, in that order; junction bases with no gene match: 10. The CDR3 region is CASSSWTSGGHEYNEQFF. DNA of the CDR3: TGTGCCAGCAGCTCATGGACTAGCGGGGGACACGAATACAATGAGCAGTTCTTC.

Turning to this clonotype: This could be a read error, since a much larger clone is one nucleotide away. The genes are TRBV6-5 and TRBJ2-1; 9 bases are a match to TRBD1. The CDR3 has 17 residues. In germline, CDR1 is MNHEY, CDR2 SVGAGI. CDR3 nucleotides: TGTGACAGCAGTGGCGGCGCCGGGACAGGGTCTCCTCATGAGCAGTTCTTC. This sequence encodes CDSSGGAGTGSPHEQFF.

V is TRBV24-1 and J is TRBJ2-4, with TRBD1 identical over 9 bases. Germline CDR1 and CDR2: KGHDR and SFDVKD. The CDR3 has 14 amino acids. V was clipped by 3 bases and J by 8 bases; unmatched bases: 4. CDR3 nucleotide sequence: TGTGCCACCAGTGATGCGGGACAGGGAGACATTCAGTACTTC. This sequence encodes CATSDAGQGDIQYF.

The V call is TRBV7-9, the J call TRBJ2-6; possible D gene TRBD1, 5 bases. The CDR3 extends over 16 amino acids. The germline V and J ends were trimmed by 5 bases and 0 bases, with 11 bases remaining between them. Germline V CDR1 and CDR2: SEHNR, FQNEAQ (reference sequence). The CDR3 DNA is TGTGCCAGCAGCCAGGTCAGGGTCTCTGGGGCCAACGTCCTGACTTTC. It codes for CASSQVRVSGANVLTF.

This clonotype came up a few times. V is TRBV12-5 and J is TRBJ2-2, with TRBD2 identical over 13 bases. With 1 base clipped from V and 5 bases from J, the junction kept 4 bases outside the gene matches. The CDR3 consists of 17 residues. Germline loops: CDR1 LGHNT, CDR2 FRNRAP. The DNA of the CDR3 is TGTGCTAGTGGTTTGGCCGGGACTAGCGGGGTTACCGGGGAGCTGTTTTTT. Residues: CASGLAGTSGVTGELFF.

The CDR3 protein is CASSPPTAPKGAQYF. The CDR3 coding sequence is TGTGCCAGCAGCCCCCCTACGGCTCCGAAAGGGGCCCAGTACTTC. V and J are TRBV12-3 or TRBV12-4 and TRBJ2-5; D might be TRBD1 (5 bases). Trimming left V 6 bases short and J 9 bases short, with 23 bases between. There are 15 residues in the CDR3.

The J gene is TRBJ2-5, the V gene TRBV5-6; TRBD2 matches 9 bases. There are 16 residues in the CDR3. V shed 0 bases, J shed 1 base, and the junction held 4 bases outside the gene matches. Germline V CDR1 and CDR2: SGHDT, YYEEEE. The CDR3 bases are TGTGCCAGCAGCTTGGTTCTAGCGGGGTTCCAAGAGACCCAGTACTTC. Translating it yields CASSLVLAGFQETQYF.

This clonotype was seen a few times. The chain is built from TRBV18 and TRBJ2-5; 7 bases are shared with TRBD2. The V and J ends lost 3 bases and 6 bases, in that order; junction bases with no gene match: 10. CDR1 and CDR2 (germline): KGHSH, LQKENI. The CDR3 totals 15 residues. This CDR3 is CASSPSTSNIQTQYF. The DNA for the CDR3 is TGTGCCAGCTCACCCTCGACTAGCAATATCCAGACCCAGTACTTC. Complete variable domain (other parts from reference TRBV18 and TRBJ2-5): NAGVMQNPRHLVRRRGQEARLRCSPMKGHSHVYWYRQLPEEGLKFMVYLQKENIIDESGMPKERFSAEFPKEGPSILRIQQVVRGDSAAYFCASSPSTSNIQTQYFGPGTRLLVL.

This clonotype was detected ten times or more. The chain joins TRBV7-9 to TRBJ1-1, with D unclear. The V and J ends lost 5 bases and 5 bases respectively, with 6 bases between them. The CDR3 has 11 amino acids. In germline, CDR1 is SEHNR, CDR2 FQNEAQ (reference sequence). CDR3 amino acids: CASSAWTEAFF. The CDR3 region has the DNA TGTGCCAGCAGCGCGTGGACTGAAGCTTTCTTT.

This clonotype appeared many times. The V gene is TRBV7-6, the J gene TRBJ2-1; no firm D call. The germline V gene encodes CDR1 SGHVS and CDR2 FNYEAQ. V shed 0 bases and J shed 6 bases, with 21 bases lying between them. The CDR3 contains 18 residues. The CDR3: CASSLAEKAPIPPNEQFF. CDR3 nucleotide sequence: TGTGCCAGCAGCTTAGCAGAGAAGGCCCCCATTCCCCCCAATGAGCAGTTCTTC.

This clonotype was observed a handful of times. The chain joins TRBV4-3 to TRBJ2-6; D uncertain. Germline V gene data show CDR1 as LGHNA and CDR2 as YSLEER. This CDR3 spans 16 amino acids. Trimming took off 0 bases at V and 0 bases at J, with 6 bases between the two ends. The CDR3 sequence is CASSQESFSGANVLTF. Written as DNA, the CDR3 is TGCGCCAGCAGCCAAGAAAGTTTCTCTGGGGCCAACGTCCTGACTTTC.

The chain recombines TRBV5-6 with TRBJ1-6; D is possibly TRBD1 (6 bases). Germline V gene data show CDR1 as SGHDT and CDR2 as YYEEEE. This CDR3 region has 14 residues. V shed 0 bases and J shed 9 bases, with 10 bases lying between them. CDR3 sequence: CASSLERGTSPLHF. DNA for the CDR3: TGTGCCAGCAGCTTGGAAAGGGGGACTTCACCCCTCCACTTT.

A few counts support this clonotype. This sequence joins TRBV5-4 and TRBJ2-6, with D maybe TRBD1 (6 bases). Per germline, CDR1 SGHNT and CDR2 YYREEE (reference sequence). The CDR3 sequence is 17 residues long. V dropped 4 bases and J dropped 0 bases, with 14 bases sitting between them. The CDR3 loop reads CASSADSYLSGANVLTF. DNA for the CDR3: TGTGCCAGCAGCGCGGACAGCTATCTCTCTGGGGCCAACGTCCTGACTTTC.

The chain links TRBV7-2 to TRBJ1-2, with TRBD1 as a possible D gene (6 bases). Trimming took off 5 bases at V and 9 bases at J, with 19 bases between the two ends. Germline V lookup: CDR1 SGHTA, CDR2 FQGNSA. The CDR3 sequence is 14 residues long. DNA of the CDR3: TGTGCCAGCAGCCTGGACAGAGGGGTAGGGCGCTACACCTTC. Its protein is CASSLDRGVGRYTF.

This CDR3 is CASSARTGRGSEAFF. CDR3 sequence (DNA): TGCGCCAGCAGCGCTCGGACAGGCCGGGGCTCTGAAGCTTTCTTT. The chain is built from TRBV4-1 and TRBJ1-1; the match to TRBD1 covers 7 bases. Germline values: CDR1 MGHRA, CDR2 YSYEKL. This CDR3 has 15 residues. The J segment lost 6 bases and the V segment lost 5 bases, leaving 12 bases of the junction unmatched.

This clonotype has a count of ten or more. The chain is built from TRBV7-6 and TRBJ2-1, with 11 positions matching TRBD1. The CDR3 totals 15 residues. The germline V gene encodes CDR1 SGHVS and CDR2 FNYEAQ. Trimming at V came to 7 bases and at J to 10 bases, leaving 12 bases not matched to a gene. The CDR3 DNA sequence: TGTGCCAGCACACCGGGACAGGGGGGTCTTAGGGAGCAGTTCTTC. It translates to CASTPGQGGLREQFF.

The chain employs TRBV19 and TRBJ1-5; D may be TRBD1 (5 bases). V shed 5 bases and J shed 14 bases, with 13 bases lying between them. Germline CDR1 reads LNHDA; CDR2 reads SQIVND (reference sequence). The CDR3 covers 11 residues. The CDR3 bases are TGTGCCAGTAGTGCCCGGACACATAAGCATTTT. Its protein is CASSARTHKHF. Based on the CDR3 plus reference TRBV19 and TRBJ1-5, the full variable domain is DGGITQSPKYLFRKEGQNVTLSCEQNLNHDAMYWYRQDPGQGLRLIYYSQIVNDFQKGDIAEGYSVSREKKESFPLTVTSAQKNPTAFYLCASSARTHKHFGDGTRLSIL.

In this sample, this clonotype turned up many times. The V gene is TRBV2, the J gene TRBJ1-1, with D possibly TRBD1 on 6 matching bases. CDR1 is SNHLY, CDR2 FYNNEI, per germline. The CDR3 consists of 15 residues. The ends were cut back, 5 bases at V and 3 bases at J, with 16 bases in the middle. In DNA, the CDR3 is TGTGCCAGCAGTCCTCGACAGGTTAGGGACACTGAAGCTTTCTTT. Its protein product is CASSPRQVRDTEAFF.

This clonotype was detected many times. This chain joins TRBV15 and TRBJ2-5; D ambiguous. CDR1 LNHNV and CDR2 YYDKDF come from the germline V gene (reference sequence). The length of the CDR3 is 13 residues. With 1 base removed from V and 4 bases from J, the gap between germline ends came to 7 bases. The CDR3 DNA reads TGTGCCACCAGCAGAGGGTTGGGAGAGACCCAGTACTTC. This translates into CATSRGLGETQYF.

V is TRBV7-2 and J is TRBJ1-1; TRBD1 is a possible D gene (6 bases). The germline V gene encodes CDR1 SGHTA and CDR2 FQGNSA. CDR3 length: 12 amino acids. V was pared by 5 bases and J by 7 bases, with 11 bases between. The CDR3, as DNA: TGTGCCAGCAGCCGATTAGGGGGTGAAGCTTTCTTT. Translated: CASSRLGGEAFF.

The rearrangement links TRBV4-2 to TRBJ1-4; 7 bases align to TRBD1. Germline CDR1 and CDR2: LGHNA and YNFKEQ. V shed 4 bases and J 5 bases; nucleotides not matched to a gene: 7. This CDR3 comprises 15 residues. CDR3 sequence (DNA): TGTGCCAGCAGCCCGATGACAGGGCGAAATGAAAAACTGTTTTTT. This codes for CASSPMTGRNEKLFF.

The J gene is TRBJ1-2, the V gene TRBV20-1; D not certain. The CDR3 is made up of 14 amino acids. Germline values: CDR1 DFQATT, CDR2 SNEGSKA (reference sequence). V lost 2 bases and J 5 bases, leaving 15 bases between the germline ends. In nucleotides, the CDR3 is TGCAGTGCTAGACTTCCCGGGTCCCCTTATGGCTACACCTTC. Encoded protein: CSARLPGSPYGYTF.

This clonotype appeared a few times. CDR3 sequence (DNA): TGCAGCGTTGGCAGCGAGTACACTGAAGCTTTCTTT. Amino acids: CSVGSEYTEAFF. The J gene is TRBJ1-1, the V gene TRBV29-1; D gene ambiguous. This CDR3 spans 12 amino acids. Trimming shortened V by 4 bases and J by 3 bases, and 9 bases separated the two germline ends. CDR1 is SQVTM and CDR2 is ANQGSEA in the germline V gene.

This clonotype came up many times. V is TRBV12-3 or TRBV12-4 and J is TRBJ1-6; D uncertain. The CDR3 length is 13 residues. Trimming took off 6 bases at V and 12 bases at J, with 15 bases between the two ends. The CDR3 sequence is CASSSPMQVPLHF. In DNA, the CDR3 is TGTGCCAGCAGCAGTCCGATGCAGGTACCCCTCCACTTT.

This clonotype came up a few times. V usage is TRBV10-2 and J usage is TRBJ2-7, with TRBD2 as a possible D gene (5 bases). Per germline, CDR1 WSHSY and CDR2 SAAADI. Trimming removed 6 bases at V and 6 bases at J, with 15 bases between. The CDR3 covers 13 residues. CDR3 amino acids: CASSPVAGIEQYV. CDR3 DNA sequence: TGCGCCAGCAGCCCGGTCGCGGGTATCGAGCAGTACGTC.